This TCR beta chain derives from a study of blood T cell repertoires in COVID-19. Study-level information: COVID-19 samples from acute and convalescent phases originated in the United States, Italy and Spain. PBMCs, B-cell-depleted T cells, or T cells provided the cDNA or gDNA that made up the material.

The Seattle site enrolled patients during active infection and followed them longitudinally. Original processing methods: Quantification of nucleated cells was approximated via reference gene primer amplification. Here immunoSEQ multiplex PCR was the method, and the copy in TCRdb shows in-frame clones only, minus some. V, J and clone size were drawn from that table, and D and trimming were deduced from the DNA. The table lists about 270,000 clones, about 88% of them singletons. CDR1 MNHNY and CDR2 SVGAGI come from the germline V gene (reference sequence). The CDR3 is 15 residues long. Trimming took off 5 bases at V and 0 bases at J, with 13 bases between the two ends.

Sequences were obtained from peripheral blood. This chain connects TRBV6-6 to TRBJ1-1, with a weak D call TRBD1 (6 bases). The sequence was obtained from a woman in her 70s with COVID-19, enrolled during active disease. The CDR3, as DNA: TGTGCCAGCAGTGAGCCGGGACACGTGAACACTGAAGCTTTCTTT. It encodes CASSEPGHVNTEAFF.